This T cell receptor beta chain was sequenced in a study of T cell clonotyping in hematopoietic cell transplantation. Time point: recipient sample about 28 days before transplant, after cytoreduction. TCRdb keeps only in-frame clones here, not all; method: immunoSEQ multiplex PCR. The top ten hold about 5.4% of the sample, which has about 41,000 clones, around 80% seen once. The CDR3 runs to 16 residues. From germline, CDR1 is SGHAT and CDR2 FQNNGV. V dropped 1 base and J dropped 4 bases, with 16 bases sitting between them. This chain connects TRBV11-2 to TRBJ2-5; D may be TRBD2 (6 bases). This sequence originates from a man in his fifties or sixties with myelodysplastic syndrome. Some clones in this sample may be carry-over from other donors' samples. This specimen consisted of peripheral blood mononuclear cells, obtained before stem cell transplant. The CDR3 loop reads CASSLGGTRRAETQYF. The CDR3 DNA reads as TGTGCCAGCAGCTTAGGTGGGACGAGGAGGGCAGAGACCCAGTACTTC.